Shown below are 5 T cell receptor beta chains from a single sample sequenced in a study of blood T cell repertoires in COVID-19 (dated by TCRdb to about 2020). The protocol used for the library was the immunoSEQ multiplex PCR assay. The source is immuneACCESS, and TCRdb retained only in-frame sequences with V and J called. Part of the clones is not carried over; for the studies checked, unresolved V genes explain less than half of this, and the remainder is unexplained. The sample table lists 100,000 or so clones, less than 90% of them with a count of one. Clones ranked in the top ten supply around 4.1% of the sample. Sequenced sample: peripheral blood. These receptors were collected from a middle-aged man with acute or convalescent COVID-19.

The chain links TRBV4-1 to TRBJ2-7; 8 positions match TRBD1. Losses at the gene ends were 3 bases for V and 3 bases for J; bases not matched to a gene: 1. The V gene's germline CDR1 is MGHRA and CDR2 YSYEKL. CDR3 size: 13 residues. The CDR3 protein is CASSHDRGYEQYF. As DNA, the CDR3 is TGCGCCAGCAGCCATGACAGGGGCTACGAGCAGTACTTC.

On this clone itself: The same CDR3 arises from other DNA sequences in this sample as well. The V gene is TRBV30, the J gene TRBJ2-3, with D unclear. Germline loops: CDR1 GTSNPN, CDR2 SVGIG (reference sequence). Between the trimmed V and J ends, which lost 5 bases and 0 bases, there was a span of 6 bases. There are 12 residues in the CDR3. In DNA form, the CDR3 reads TGTGCCTGGGGTGCGAGCACAGATACGCAGTATTTT. This translates into CAWGASTDTQYF.

The chain couples TRBV15 to TRBJ2-1; the D is unclear. Trimming pared 4 bases from V and 5 bases from J, leaving 3 bases between. Germline CDR1 reads LNHNV; CDR2 reads YYDKDF (reference sequence). This CDR3 contains 11 residues. In DNA form, the CDR3 reads TGTGCCACCAGCACAAACAATGAGCAGTTCTTC. Residues: CATSTNNEQFF. Full variable domain (rest looked up from reference TRBV15 and TRBJ2-1): DAMVIQNPRYQVTQFGKPVTLSCSQTLNHNVMYWYQQKSSQAPKLLFHYYDKDFNNEADTPDNFQSRRPNTSFCFLDIRSPGLGDTAMYLCATSTNNEQFFGPGTRLTVL.

This clone was counted between two and nine times. V and J are TRBV14 and TRBJ1-2; tentative D call: TRBD1 (5 bases). The CDR3 extends over 15 amino acids. Germline assignment: CDR1 SGHDN and CDR2 FVKESK. The V end was cut by 0 bases, the J end by 4 bases, with 12 bases between. The CDR3 DNA sequence: TGTGCCAGCAGCCAAGATCAGGGAAGCTTCTATGGCTACACCTTC. As protein: CASSQDQGSFYGYTF. Using reference TRBV14 and TRBJ1-2 for the parts outside the CDR3, the full variable domain is EAGVTQFPSHSVIEKGQTVTLRCDPISGHDNLYWYRRVMGKEIKFLLHFVKESKQDESGMPNNRFLAERTGGTYSTLKVQPAELEDSGVYFCASSQDQGSFYGYTFGSGTRLTVV.

This clone was seen once. Other DNA sequences in this sample translate to the same CDR3. The chain carries TRBV27 and TRBJ2-1; TRBD2 aligns across 7 bases. CDR1 MNHEY and CDR2 SMNVEV come from the germline V gene (reference sequence). CDR3 size: 14 residues. The trim removed 3 bases at V and 2 bases at J, leaving 1 base unmatched. The CDR3 coding sequence is TGTGCCAGCAGTTTGGGAGGGACCTACAATGAGCAGTTCTTC. Residues: CASSLGGTYNEQFF.